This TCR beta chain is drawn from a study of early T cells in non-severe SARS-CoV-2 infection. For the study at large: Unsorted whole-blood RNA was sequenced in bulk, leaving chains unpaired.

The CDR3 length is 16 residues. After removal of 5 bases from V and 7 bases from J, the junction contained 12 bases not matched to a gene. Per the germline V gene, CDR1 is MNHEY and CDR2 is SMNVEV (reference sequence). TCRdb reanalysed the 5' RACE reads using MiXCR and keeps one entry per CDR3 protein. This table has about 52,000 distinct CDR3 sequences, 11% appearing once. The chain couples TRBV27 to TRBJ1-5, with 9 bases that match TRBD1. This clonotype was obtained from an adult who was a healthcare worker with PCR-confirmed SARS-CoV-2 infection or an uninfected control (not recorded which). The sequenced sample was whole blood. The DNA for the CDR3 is TGTGCCAGCAGTCCCTACGCCGGGACAGGGTTGCAGCCCCAGCATTTT. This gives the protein CASSPYAGTGLQPQHF.